The clone carrying this TCR beta chain was detected a few times. Its cognate antigen is unknown. If patients had autoimmune disease history or systemic immunosuppression, they were excluded. This specimen belongs to a study of OX40 agonist ivuxolimab in advanced cancers. For the study at large: Every 2 weeks, patients received ivuxolimab intravenously, dosed at 0.01 to 10 mg/kg. Overall study findings and caveats: Expanded clones were, on average, more numerous in CD8+ T cells than in CD4+. Among the lowest peripheral clonal expansion occurred in 0.1-3.0 mg/kg partial responders.

Clones were sequenced by immunoSEQ multiplex PCR, and TCRdb holds only the in-frame ones, with some missing. The top ten hold approximately 1.1% of the sample, which has more than 55,000 clones, just over 85% seen once. CDR1 is MRHNA and CDR2 is SNTAGT in the germline V gene. The CDR3 spans 15 residues. Trimming cost V 2 bases and J 5 bases, with 13 bases left between them. Material: CD4+ or CD8+ T cells sorted from blood, obtained in a trial of the OX40 agonist ivuxolimab. This sequence joins TRBV6-4 and TRBJ2-1; D might be TRBD2 (5 bases). This receptor was obtained from an adult with an advanced solid tumor such as melanoma, head and neck, liver or kidney cancer. The CDR3 DNA follows: TGTGCCAGCAGTGACGGTAGCGCCTTAGACAATGAGCAGTTCTTC. Translated: CASSDGSALDNEQFF.